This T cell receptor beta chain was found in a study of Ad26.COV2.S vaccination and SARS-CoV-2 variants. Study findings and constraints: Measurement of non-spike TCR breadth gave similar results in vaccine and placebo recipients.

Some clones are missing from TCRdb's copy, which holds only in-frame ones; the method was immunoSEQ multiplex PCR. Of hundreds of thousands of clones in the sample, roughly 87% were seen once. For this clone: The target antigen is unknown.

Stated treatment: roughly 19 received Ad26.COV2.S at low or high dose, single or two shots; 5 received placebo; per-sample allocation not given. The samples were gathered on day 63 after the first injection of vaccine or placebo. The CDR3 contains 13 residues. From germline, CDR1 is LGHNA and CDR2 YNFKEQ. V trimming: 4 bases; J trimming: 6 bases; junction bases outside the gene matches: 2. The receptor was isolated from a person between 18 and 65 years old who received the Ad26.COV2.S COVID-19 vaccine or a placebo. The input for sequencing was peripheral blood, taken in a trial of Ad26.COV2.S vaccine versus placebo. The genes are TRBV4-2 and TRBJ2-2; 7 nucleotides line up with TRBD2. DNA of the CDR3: TGTGCCAGCAGCCGGGAGGGGTCCGGGGAGCTGTTTTTT. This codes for CASSREGSGELFF.